This TCR beta chain emerged from a study of T cells in Graves' hyperthyroidism and ophthalmopathy. The CDR3 covers 14 residues. V lost 7 bases, J lost 5 bases, and 17 bases lay in between. RNA transcripts gave rise to amplified TCR beta CDR3 regions. During a first-round RT-PCR of the TCR CDR3, the HTBI primer set was used. TCRdb passed the multiplex PCR reads through MiXCR, listing each CDR3 protein once. This sample has roughly 500,000 distinct CDR3 sequences, with more than 11% found just once. The J gene is TRBJ1-2, the V gene TRBV12-3 or TRBV12-4, with TRBD1 as a possible D gene (5 bases). The sequenced sample was blood. This receptor was obtained from a woman under 40 with Graves' hyperthyroidism that later progressed to Graves' ophthalmopathy. CDR3 loop: CASKTDYLSYGYTF. The CDR3, as DNA: TGTGCCAGCAAGACAGACTATCTAAGTTATGGCTACACCTTC.